Below are 2 T cell receptor beta chains sequenced from a single sample in a study of regulatory T cells in long-lasting Graves disease. Time point indicated: newly diagnosed GD, antithyroid drugs for less than 3 months. Following extraction of RNA from PBMCs, that RNA was used to make the TCR library. Arm-PCR of CDR3 regions and iRepertoire HTBI primers were used to build TCR beta libraries. TCRdb reprocessed the multiplex PCR reads via MiXCR and lists one record per CDR3 protein. Seen here are 400,000 to 500,000 distinct CDR3 sequences, about a sixth observed once, and the top ten hold roughly 10%. These same records also appear under a second study, on T cells in Graves' hyperthyroidism and ophthalmopathy.

Material: peripheral blood mononuclear cells (PBMCs), obtained at new diagnosis, from a patient treated with antithyroid drugs. The receptors derive from a young woman with Graves disease.

V is TRBV6-2 or TRBV6-3 and J is TRBJ1-1; 8 positions agree with TRBD1. CDR1 and CDR2 (germline): MNHEY, SVGEGT. The CDR3 covers 13 residues. V shed 8 bases and J 3 bases; nucleotides not matched to a gene: 5. For the CDR3, the DNA is TGTGCCAGCCTTGGACAGGGCGACACTGAAGCTTTCTTT. Translation gives CASLGQGDTEAFF.

This clonotype was recorded at least ten times. The V gene is TRBV2, the J gene TRBJ1-6, with D unresolved. Trimming took 7 bases from V and 0 from J, leaving 7 bases between them. CDR3 length: 14 residues. Per the germline V gene, CDR1 is SNHLY and CDR2 is FYNNEI. CDR3 loop: CASNSFSYNSPLHF. CDR3 sequence (DNA): TGTGCCAGCAACTCCTTCTCCTATAATTCACCCCTCCACTTT. Together with reference TRBV2 and TRBJ1-6, the CDR3 gives the full variable domain: EPEVTQTPSHQVTQMGQEVILRCVPISNHLYFYWYRQILGQKVEFLVSFYNNEISEKSEIFDDQFSVERPDGSNFTLKIRSTKLEDSAMYFCASNSFSYNSPLHFGNGTRLTVT.